Reported below is one T cell receptor (beta chain). A read error may produce the germline difference seen at one junction end. This sample is drawn from a study of blood T cell repertoires in COVID-19. Study overall: From the United States, Italy and Spain came samples of acute and convalescent COVID-19. Sources were T cells, B-cell-depleted T cells, or PBMCs; the material itself was cDNA or gDNA.

Per the study methods: Nucleated cell counts were estimated from reference gene primer amplification. Some clones are missing from TCRdb's copy, which holds only in-frame ones; the method was immunoSEQ multiplex PCR. From that table come the V and J calls and clone size; the DNA was used to work out D and trimming. The table has around 70,000 clones, approximately 83% seen once. Per germline, CDR1 SQVTM and CDR2 ANQGSEA. The CDR3 consists of 10 residues. The genes are TRBV29-1 and TRBJ1-1; D gene unclear. The TCR was taken from a human donor in a cohort sampled during active COVID-19. Sequenced input: peripheral blood. Here the CDR3 DNA reads TGCAGCCTTGAGACAAACGGAGCTTTCTTT. This codes for CSLETNGAFF.